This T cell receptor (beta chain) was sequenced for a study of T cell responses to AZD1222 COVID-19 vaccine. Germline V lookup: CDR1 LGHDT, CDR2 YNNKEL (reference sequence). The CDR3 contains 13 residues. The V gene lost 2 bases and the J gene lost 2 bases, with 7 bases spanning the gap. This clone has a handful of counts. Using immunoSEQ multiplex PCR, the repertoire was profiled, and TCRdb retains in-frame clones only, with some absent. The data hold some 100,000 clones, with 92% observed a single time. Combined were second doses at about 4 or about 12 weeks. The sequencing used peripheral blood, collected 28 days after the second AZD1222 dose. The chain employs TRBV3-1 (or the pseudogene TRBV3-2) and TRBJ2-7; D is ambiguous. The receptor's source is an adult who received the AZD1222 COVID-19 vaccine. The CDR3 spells CASSQLGPYEQYF. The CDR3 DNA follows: TGTGCCAGCAGCCAACTGGGTCCCTACGAGCAGTACTTC.